This TCR beta chain derives from a study of T cells in Graves' hyperthyroidism and ophthalmopathy. Whole-study context: Peripheral blood was drawn at first diagnosis, prior to all treatment.

Trimming took 6 bases from V and 2 from J, leaving 14 bases between them. Germline V gives CDR1 SQVTM, CDR2 ANQGSEA. CDR3 length: 13 amino acids. Patients aged 18 to 65 had newly diagnosed hyperthyroidism lasting under 2 months. Clinical symptoms, serum thyroxine, TRAb, thyroid ultrasound and orbital computed tomography informed diagnoses. It was 8.5 to 10 ml of fresh peripheral blood that supplied the PBMCs. Regions amplified from RNA transcripts were the TCR beta CDR3 regions. TCR CDR3 regions were first amplified by RT-PCR with HTBI primers. TCRdb recomputed calls from the multiplex PCR reads with MiXCR, one row per CDR3 protein. The sample contains 200,000 or so distinct CDR3 sequences, about 17% of which appear only once.

The V and J genes are TRBV29-1 and TRBJ2-7; a weak D match, TRBD1 (6 bases). This TCR derives from a woman aged 45-65 years with Graves' hyperthyroidism. The sample was blood. The CDR3 DNA reads as TGCAGCGTGGTTCAGGGGCCTACCTACGAGCAGTACTTC. Its protein product is CSVVQGPTYEQYF.